These 8 T cell receptor beta chains were sequenced from one sample in a study of blood T cells in healthy people across ages. Sample-barcoded 5' priming and a J-beta primer mix drove a second PCR of roughly 6 to 12 cycles. A single record per CDR3 protein comes from TCRdb applying MiXCR to the 5' RACE reads. The data contain 780,000 or so distinct CDR3 sequences, 53% of them seen just once; the ten biggest clones take up 41%. The sequencing sample was made of blood. These receptors came from a man of 80 years or more in good health.

The rearrangement uses TRBV20-1 and TRBJ2-7; 10 bases are shared with TRBD2. This CDR3 is 13 amino acids long. V lost 3 bases and J lost 10; bases outside the gene matches: 9. CDR1 is DFQATT and CDR2 is SNEGSKA in the germline V gene (reference sequence). This CDR3 is CSASSGRPAPQYF. CDR3 coding DNA: TGCAGTGCTAGTAGCGGGAGGCCAGCCCCCCAGTACTTC.

The chain is built from TRBV2 and TRBJ2-7, with 7 positions matching TRBD2. The CDR3 totals 14 residues. CDR1 and CDR2 from the germline V gene are SNHLY and FYNNEI. Trimming removed 6 bases from V and 7 bases from J; junction bases left unmatched: 12. Here the CDR3 reads CASSAGTTSGEQYF. Here the CDR3 DNA reads TGTGCCAGCAGCGCCGGGACTACCTCAGGGGAGCAGTACTTC.

This chain uses TRBV20-1 with TRBJ2-1, with 10 positions matching TRBD2. The CDR3 loop spans 15 amino acids. Germline values: CDR1 DFQATT, CDR2 SNEGSKA (reference sequence). Germline trimming cut 4 bases from V and 5 bases from J; bases unmatched to any gene: 8. This CDR3 reads CSAMREREGNNEQFF. The CDR3 DNA is TGCAGTGCTATGAGGGAGCGGGAGGGGAACAATGAGCAGTTCTTC.

J is TRBJ2-4 and V is TRBV5-1; the match to TRBD1 covers 9 bases. The tail of the sequence fits TRBJ2-7 better, so the J call may be wrong. The CDR3 sequence is 19 residues long. Germline V lookup: CDR1 SGHRS, CDR2 YFSETQ. CDR3 loop: CASSLAGTGNPSGRGEQYF. CDR3 sequence (DNA): TGCGCCAGCAGCTTGGCCGGGACAGGGAACCCCTCAGGTCGGGGCGAGCAGTACTTC.

This clonotype was observed a handful of times. The chain employs TRBV12-3 or TRBV12-4 and TRBJ1-1; the D gene is possibly TRBD1 (6 bases). CDR3 size: 15 residues. V lost 9 bases and J 6 bases, leaving 23 bases between the germline ends. CDR3 DNA sequence: TGTGCCAGTCCCCTGGGTGGGGGCGGGTTGTCTGAAGCTTTCTTT. Its protein is CASPLGGGGLSEAFF.

The sample holds one count of this clonotype. The CDR3 DNA reads as TGTGCCAGCAGCGTAAGTTTAGGGGCCTTACAAGAGACCCAGTACTTC. It encodes CASSVSLGALQETQYF. The rearrangement links TRBV9 to TRBJ2-5; D perhaps matches TRBD1 (5 bases). In germline, CDR1 is SGDLS, CDR2 YYNGEE. The V end was cut by 1 base, the J end by 2 bases, with 15 bases between. This CDR3 comprises 16 residues.

This clonotype was found a few times. The chain recombines TRBV29-1 with TRBJ2-2; a weak D match, TRBD1 (5 bases). Germline V CDR1 and CDR2: SQVTM, ANQGSEA. The CDR3 is made up of 13 amino acids. V lost 4 bases and J lost 3, with 9 bases in between. The CDR3 here is CSVARAHTGELFF. CDR3 DNA sequence: TGCAGCGTTGCCAGGGCTCACACCGGGGAGCTGTTTTTT.

This clonotype was counted a few times. The V and J genes are TRBV7-9 and TRBJ1-1; D not resolved. The ends were cut back, 5 bases at V and 7 bases at J, with 11 bases in the middle. This CDR3 has 12 amino acids. Germline CDR1 is SEHNR and CDR2 is FQNEAQ (reference sequence). CDR3 amino acids: CASSDSADEAFF. CDR3 DNA: TGTGCCAGCAGCGACTCAGCCGATGAAGCTTTCTTT.